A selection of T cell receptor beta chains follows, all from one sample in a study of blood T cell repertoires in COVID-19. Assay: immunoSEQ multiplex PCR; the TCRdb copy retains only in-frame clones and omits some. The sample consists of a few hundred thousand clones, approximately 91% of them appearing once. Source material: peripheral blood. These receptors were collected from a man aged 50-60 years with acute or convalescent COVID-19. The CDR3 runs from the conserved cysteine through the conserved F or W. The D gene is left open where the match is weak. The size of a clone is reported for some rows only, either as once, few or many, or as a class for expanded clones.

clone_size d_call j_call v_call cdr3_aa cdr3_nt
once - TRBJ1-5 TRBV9 CASSVGHGDQPQHF TGTGCCAGCAGCGTAGGTCACGGGGATCAGCCCCAGCATTTT
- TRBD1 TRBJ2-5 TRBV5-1 CASSLGQGRETQYF TGCGCCAGCAGCCTCGGACAGGGGAGAGAGACCCAGTACTTC
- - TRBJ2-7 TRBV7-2 CASSPTALSYEQYF TGTGCCAGCAGCCCGACAGCGCTCTCCTACGAGCAGTACTTC
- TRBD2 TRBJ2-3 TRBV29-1 CSVDPTSGGLPDTQYF TGCAGCGTTGACCCTACCAGCGGGGGACTCCCAGATACGCAGTATTTT
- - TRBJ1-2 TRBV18 CASSPIGDGYTF TGTGCCAGCTCACCAATAGGGGATGGCTACACCTTC
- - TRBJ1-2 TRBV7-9 CASSPGEAGGGYTF TGTGCCAGCAGCCCCGGGGAGGCAGGCGGTGGCTACACCTTC
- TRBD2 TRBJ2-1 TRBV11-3 CASSWTSGYNEQFF TGTGCCAGCAGCTGGACTAGCGGCTACAATGAGCAGTTCTTC
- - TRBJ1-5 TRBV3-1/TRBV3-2 CASSRGLSNQPQHF TGTGCCAGCAGCCGGGGACTCAGCAATCAGCCCCAGCATTTT
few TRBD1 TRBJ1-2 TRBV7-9 CASSSGQPYNGYTF TGTGCCAGCAGCTCGGGACAGCCCTACAATGGCTACACCTTC
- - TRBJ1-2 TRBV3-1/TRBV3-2 CASSQDRWGYTF TGTGCCAGCAGCCAAGATAGATGGGGCTACACCTTC
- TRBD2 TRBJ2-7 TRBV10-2 CASSLTGTSYEQYF TGCGCCAGCAGCCTTACCGGGACTAGCTACGAGCAGTACTTC
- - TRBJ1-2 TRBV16 CASSQGLSGYTF TGTGCCAGCAGCCAAGGCCTCTCTGGCTACACCTTC
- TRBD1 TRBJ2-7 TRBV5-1 CASSLEGTGTYEQYF TGCGCCAGCAGCTTGGAAGGGACAGGTACCTACGAGCAGTACTTC
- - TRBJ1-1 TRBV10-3 CAISEPAGGLTEAFF TGTGCCATCAGTGAGCCGGCGGGGGGGCTGACTGAAGCTTTCTTT
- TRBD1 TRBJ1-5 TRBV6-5 CASSQRTGSQPQHF TGTGCCAGCAGCCAACGGACAGGGAGCCAGCCCCAGCATTTT
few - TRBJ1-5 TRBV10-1 CASSPDTHRVRDQPQHF TGCGCCAGCAGCCCAGATACTCACAGGGTGCGCGATCAGCCCCAGCATTTT
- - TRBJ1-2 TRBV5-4 CASSSVGGWGYGYTF TGTGCCAGCAGCTCAGTCGGGGGATGGGGTTATGGCTACACCTTC
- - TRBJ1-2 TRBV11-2 CASSQRWYGYTF TGTGCCAGCAGCCAACGGTGGTATGGCTACACCTTC
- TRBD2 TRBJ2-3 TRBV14 CASSRRTSGGLSTDTQYF TGTGCCAGCAGCCGACGGACTAGCGGGGGCCTTAGCACAGATACGCAGTATTTT
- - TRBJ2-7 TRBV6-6 CASSRLTGTPPYEQYF TGTGCCAGCAGCCGCTTAACCGGGACACCACCCTACGAGCAGTACTTC
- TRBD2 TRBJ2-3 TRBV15 CATSRVVGGITDTQYF TGTGCCACCAGCAGAGTAGTCGGGGGGATCACAGATACGCAGTATTTT
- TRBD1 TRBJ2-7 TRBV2 CASRTGQRSTYEQYF TGTGCCAGCCGGACAGGGCAGAGGTCCACCTACGAGCAGTACTTC
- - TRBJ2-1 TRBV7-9 CASSLRSDSTENEQFF TGTGCCAGCAGCTTACGTTCGGACTCTACAGAGAATGAGCAGTTCTTC
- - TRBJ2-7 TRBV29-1 CSALRGAYEQYF TGCAGCGCCCTCAGGGGGGCCTACGAGCAGTACTTC
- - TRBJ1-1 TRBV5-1 CASSLVPENTEAFF TGCGCCAGCAGCTTGGTTCCAGAGAACACTGAAGCTTTCTTT
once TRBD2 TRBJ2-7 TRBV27 CATRLAGGYEQYF TGTGCCACCAGACTAGCGGGAGGGTACGAGCAGTACTTC
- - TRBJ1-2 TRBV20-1 CSARDPSGYTF TGCAGTGCTAGAGATCCCAGTGGCTACACCTTC
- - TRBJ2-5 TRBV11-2 CASRTDSIRTQYF TGTGCCAGCAGAACGGACTCGATCAGGACCCAGTACTTC
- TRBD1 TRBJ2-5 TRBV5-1 CASSFGSGDRGKETQYF TGCGCCAGCAGCTTCGGCTCTGGGGACAGGGGAAAAGAGACCCAGTACTTC
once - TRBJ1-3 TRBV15 CATSRERGSGNTIYF TGTGCCACCAGCAGAGAGCGGGGGTCTGGAAACACCATATATTTT
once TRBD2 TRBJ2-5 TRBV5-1 CASSPLIGFGTSGGELQETQYF TGCGCCAGCAGCCCTCTAATAGGATTCGGAACTAGCGGGGGGGAGCTTCAAGAGACCCAGTACTTC
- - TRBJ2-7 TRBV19 CASSIDNYEQYF TGTGCCAGTAGTATAGATAACTACGAGCAGTACTTC
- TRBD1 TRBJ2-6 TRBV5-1 CASSWTGAGANVLTF TGCGCCAGCAGCTGGACAGGGGCTGGGGCCAACGTCCTGACTTTC
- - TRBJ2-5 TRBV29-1 CSVDSGIETQYF TGCAGCGTTGATTCGGGGATCGAGACCCAGTACTTC
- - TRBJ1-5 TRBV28 CASSFGRTAAAQHF TGTGCCAGCAGTTTCGGCCGGACAGCCGCGGCCCAGCATTTT
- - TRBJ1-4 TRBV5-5 CASSGDIGELFF TGTGCCAGCAGCGGGGACATCGGGGAACTGTTTTTT
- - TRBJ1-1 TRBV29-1 CSGLPSFNTEAFF TGCAGCGGCCTGCCTAGTTTTAACACTGAAGCTTTCTTT
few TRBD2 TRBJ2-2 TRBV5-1 CASSLTASGTNTGELFF TGCGCCAGCAGCTTGACGGCTAGCGGTACGAACACCGGGGAGCTGTTTTTT
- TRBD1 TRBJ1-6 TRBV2 CASSLRGGQVIDSPLHF TGTGCCAGCAGTTTAAGGGGTGGACAGGTAATTGATTCACCCCTCCACTTT
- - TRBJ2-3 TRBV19 CASALAPMDTWGLTDTQYF TGTGCCAGTGCCTTAGCTCCTATGGACACCTGGGGCCTCACAGATACGCAGTATTTT
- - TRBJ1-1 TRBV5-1 CASSSQTMNTEAFF TGCGCCAGCAGCTCCCAAACTATGAACACTGAAGCTTTCTTT
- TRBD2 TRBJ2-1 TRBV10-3 CAISGERLAGGQGEQFF TGTGCCATCAGTGGAGAAAGGCTAGCGGGGGGGCAGGGGGAGCAGTTCTTC
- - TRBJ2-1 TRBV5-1 CASSLDGVSSYNEQFF TGCGCCAGCAGCTTGGACGGGGTCAGCTCCTACAATGAGCAGTTCTTC
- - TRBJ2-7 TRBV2 CASSIPTGNPYEQYF TGTGCCAGCAGTATTCCCACAGGGAACCCTTACGAGCAGTACTTC
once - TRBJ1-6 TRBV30 CAWSSQRSSYNSPLHF TGTGCCTGGAGTTCCCAGCGGAGCTCCTATAATTCACCCCTCCACTTT
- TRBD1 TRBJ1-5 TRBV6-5 CASSLTGGQDQPQHF TGTGCCAGCAGTTTGACAGGGGGTCAGGATCAGCCCCAGCATTTT
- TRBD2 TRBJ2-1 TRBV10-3 CAISPLADSYNEQFF TGTGCCATCAGTCCACTAGCGGACTCCTACAATGAGCAGTTCTTC
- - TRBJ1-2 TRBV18 CASSTGTEKYGYTF TGTGCCAGCTCAACCGGGACTGAGAAATATGGCTACACCTTC
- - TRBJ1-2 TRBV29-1 CSVEADKANYGYTF TGCAGCGTTGAAGCGGACAAGGCTAACTATGGCTACACCTTC
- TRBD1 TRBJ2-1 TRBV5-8 CASRRQGLTYNEQFF TGTGCCAGCAGACGACAGGGTCTGACCTACAATGAGCAGTTCTTC
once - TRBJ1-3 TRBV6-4 CASSGPPGTKGNTIYF TGTGCCAGCAGCGGTCCCCCGGGTACTAAGGGAAACACCATATATTTT
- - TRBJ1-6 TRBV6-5 CASSPRNWDSPLHF TGTGCCAGCAGCCCGAGGAACTGGGATTCACCCCTCCACTTT
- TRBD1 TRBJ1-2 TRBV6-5 CASRDSVYGYTF TGTGCCAGCCGGGACAGCGTCTATGGCTACACCTTC
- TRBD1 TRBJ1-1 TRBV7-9 CASSFGDRGNTEAFF TGTGCCAGCAGCTTCGGGGACAGGGGAAACACTGAAGCTTTCTTT